Listed below are T cell receptor beta chains from one sample, sequenced in a study of T cells in narcolepsy. Some clones are missing from TCRdb's copy, which holds only in-frame ones; the method was immunoSEQ multiplex PCR. Here the sample spans some 25,000 clones, around 85% being singletons. Material: CD45RA- memory CD4+ T cells from PBMCs. These receptors originate from a human donor with narcolepsy. Each CDR3 is given with its conserved first and last residue. Each record gives: clone size, V gene, D gene, J gene, CDR3 protein, CDR3 DNA. A D gene is named only where the DNA matches it firmly. The size field is filled for only some rows; it gives once, few, many or a size class.

few	TRBV11-3	TRBD2	TRBJ2-2	CASSPLAGENTGELFF	TGTGCCAGCAGCCCACTAGCGGGGGAGAACACCGGGGAGCTGTTTTTT
.	TRBV5-4	TRBD1	TRBJ1-6	CASTLRQGPNSPLHF	TGTGCCAGCACCCTGAGACAGGGTCCTAATTCACCCCTCCACTTT
.	TRBV6-1	TRBD1	TRBJ1-1	CASSDRGGAEAFF	TGTGCCAGCAGTGATCGAGGGGGCGCTGAAGCTTTCTTT
once	TRBV28	TRBD1	TRBJ1-2	CASSDGQASYTF	TGTGCCAGCAGTGATGGACAGGCCTCTTACACCTTC
.	TRBV2	.	TRBJ1-5	CASSDRGPNQPQHF	TGTGCCAGCAGTGACAGGGGTCCCAATCAGCCCCAGCATTTT
.	TRBV28	TRBD1	TRBJ1-2	CASGLGGSYGYTF	TGTGCCAGCGGCCTAGGGGGCAGCTATGGCTACACCTTC
.	TRBV5-1	.	TRBJ2-1	CASSLWQGRSEQFF	TGCGCCAGCAGCTTGTGGCAGGGAAGGAGTGAGCAGTTCTTC
.	TRBV2	.	TRBJ1-5	CASSVPSRLSNQPQHF	TGTGCCAGCAGTGTCCCAAGCCGTTTAAGCAATCAGCCCCAGCATTTT
.	TRBV5-1	TRBD1	TRBJ1-4	CASSRNQGARNEKLFF	TGCGCCAGCAGCAGAAATCAGGGGGCTAGAAACGAAAAACTGTTTTTT
once	TRBV28	.	TRBJ1-1	CASLLWGTNEAFF	TGTGCCAGCCTTTTGTGGGGGACAAACGAAGCTTTCTTT
.	TRBV19	.	TRBJ1-1	CASKDTGTEAFF	TGTGCCAGTAAAGACACAGGGACTGAAGCTTTCTTT
.	TRBV7-6	.	TRBJ1-6	CASSLEGQLHSPLHF	TGTGCCAGCAGCTTAGAAGGACAGCTTCATTCACCCCTCCACTTT
.	TRBV7-9	TRBD2	TRBJ2-7	CASSLDFRVAGGPFEQYF	TGTGCCAGCAGCTTAGATTTTAGGGTAGCGGGAGGGCCTTTCGAGCAGTACTTC
.	TRBV19	.	TRBJ1-2	CASCVGTGGYTF	TGTGCCAGTTGTGTCGGGACTGGTGGCTACACCTTC
.	TRBV5-8	TRBD2	TRBJ2-1	CASSLGLAGYNEQFF	TGTGCCAGCAGCCTGGGACTAGCGGGATACAATGAGCAGTTCTTC
once	TRBV2	.	TRBJ2-3	CASTITDTQYF	TGTGCCAGCACCATCACAGATACGCAGTATTTT
.	TRBV7-6	TRBD1	TRBJ2-5	CASSSSKGTVDETQYF	TGTGCCAGCAGCTCCTCTAAGGGGACAGTTGATGAGACCCAGTACTTC
.	TRBV7-3	.	TRBJ2-1	CASSLSSSFVYEQFF	TGTGCCAGCAGCTTATCCTCTAGTTTTGTTTATGAGCAGTTCTTC
.	TRBV7-3	.	TRBJ1-1	CASSLTSSDTEAFF	TGTGCCAGCAGCCTAACGTCGTCCGACACTGAAGCTTTCTTT
.	TRBV5-1	.	TRBJ1-6	CASSLDATGNYNSPLHF	TGCGCCAGCAGCTTGGATGCAACAGGAAACTATAATTCACCCCTCCACTTT
.	TRBV5-8	.	TRBJ1-2	CASSLHITYYYGYTF	TGTGCCAGCAGCTTGCATATCACCTACTACTATGGCTACACCTTC
.	TRBV2	.	TRBJ1-1	CDSGGRSNTEAFF	TGTGACAGCGGCGGGAGATCGAACACTGAAGCTTTCTTT
.	TRBV2	TRBD1	TRBJ1-2	CASSTGGASYGYTF	TGTGCCAGCAGTACAGGGGGCGCAAGCTATGGCTACACCTTC
.	TRBV18	.	TRBJ2-5	CASSPAEATQYF	TGTGCCAGCTCACCAGCGGAAGCCACCCAGTACTTC
.	TRBV5-1	TRBD2	TRBJ2-2	CASSSAGSGKTGELFF	TGCGCCAGCAGCTCAGCGGGAAGCGGGAAGACCGGGGAGCTGTTTTTT
.	TRBV4-1	TRBD2	TRBJ2-7	CASSQGGGRSYEQYF	TGCGCCAGCAGCCAAGGGGGGGGGAGAAGCTACGAGCAGTACTTC
.	TRBV19	TRBD2	TRBJ2-2	CASSTAGDTGELFF	TGTGCCAGTAGTACCGCGGGAGACACCGGGGAGCTGTTTTTT
.	TRBV5-1	TRBD1	TRBJ1-2	CASTPRGDANYGYTF	TGCGCCAGCACTCCCAGGGGGGATGCTAACTATGGCTACACCTTC
.	TRBV7-6	TRBD1	TRBJ2-5	CASSLLPGQGGQETQYF	TGTGCCAGCAGCTTGCTACCGGGACAGGGGGGCCAAGAGACCCAGTACTTC
.	TRBV19	TRBD2	TRBJ2-7	CASRHRAGGWYEQYF	TGTGCCAGTAGACACAGAGCGGGAGGGTGGTACGAGCAGTACTTC
.	TRBV21-1	.	TRBJ1-1	CASSRKETGVTEAFF	TGTGCCAGCAGCAGGAAGGAGACAGGGGTCACTGAAGCTTTCTTT
.	TRBV6-1	.	TRBJ2-2	CASAGTPSGGELFF	TGTGCCAGCGCCGGGACTCCGTCGGGCGGGGAGCTGTTTTTT
.	TRBV15	.	TRBJ2-7	CATSREESSYEQYF	TGTGCCACCAGCAGAGAAGAGAGCTCCTACGAGCAGTACTTC